This T cell receptor beta chain came from a study of tumor-infiltrating lymphocytes in oesophageal squamous cell carcinoma. This clonotype was seen just once. MiXCR, applied by TCRdb to the PCR reads, yields one record per CDR3 protein. This sample has some 12,000 distinct CDR3 sequences, with around 55% found just once. This receptor was taken from a female donor with esophageal squamous cell carcinoma. Material for sequencing was esophageal tumor tissue.

The CDR3: CASSPTGSYNEQFF. The DNA of the CDR3 is TGTGCCAGCAGCCCCACTGGCTCCTACAATGAGCAGTTCTTC. The chain carries TRBV6-5 and TRBJ2-1, with D unclear. Germline V CDR1 and CDR2: MNHEY, SVGAGI. The CDR3 is made up of 14 amino acids. Trimming cost V 6 bases and J 0 bases, with 9 bases left between them.